This T cell receptor beta chain comes out of a study of blood T cell repertoires in COVID-19 (dated by TCRdb to about 2020). About the investigation overall: Samples from collaborators originated in the United States, Italy and Spain and spanned both the acute and convalescent phases of COVID-19. The material from the prospective study consisted of cDNA or gDNA derived from T cells, B-cell-depleted T cells, or PBMCs. Deeply sampled blood TCRbeta repertoires from subjects exposed to, actively infected with, or recovered from COVID-19 were included in the dataset. The repertoires were released in a freely available public database meant as a resource for research on the immune response to SARS-CoV-2. The samples were drawn from the first 160 participants of the ongoing ImmuneRACE study and from roughly 1,300 subjects provided by 6 global collaborators. Sample metadata almost always included a de-identified subject ID, COVID-19 status, age in years and sex. HLA class I and class II types, where available, came from metadata supplied by the sample provider rather than from assay-based typing.

TCRbeta CDR3 regions were amplified from genomic DNA by means of the immunoSEQ Assay, a bias-controlled multiplex PCR. As for how the authors treated the data: The number of nucleated cells in each sample was estimated from the amplification of reference gene primers within the assay. To quantify the absolute abundance of each unique TCRbeta CDR3 rearrangement, sequence reads were collapsed and filtered. For each sample, productive Simpson clonality was calculated as the square root of Simpson's diversity index over productive rearrangements. TCRdb's version of the immuneACCESS table is confined to in-frame rearrangements and falls short of the full clone set. An unresolved V gene accounts for under half of the shortfall where checked; the remainder is of unknown origin. V and J calls and clone size are as listed in that table; D and trimming were resolved from the DNA. This sample lists about 140,000 clones; approximately 83% were detected once. The ten largest clonotypes hold about 8% of the sample.

The collaborating institutions used their own protocols to collect whole blood in K2EDTA tubes. For TCRbeta analysis, collaborator samples were shipped as frozen whole blood, as isolated PBMCs, or as DNA extracted from either sample type. As concerns this clone: Which antigen it targets is not known. Per-nucleotide qualities are absent, and no much larger clonotype sits a single base away.

The full study reports these points: The amount of clinical and demographic metadata varied by source and participant and was provided uncurated.

The CDR3 goes from the cysteine to the phenylalanine over 15 residues. The DNA shown is the 45-base CDR3, in frame from base 1. V is trimmed back by 0 bases and J by 6 bases, and the junction contains 7 bases that no gene match accounts for. The germline V gene (reference sequence) provides CDR1 SEHNR and CDR2 FQNEAQ. This receptor was obtained from a human donor in a cohort sampled during active COVID-19. This receptor chain uses TRBV7-9 and TRBJ1-1; 7 bases in the junction line up with TRBD1. Specimen: peripheral blood. The nucleotide sequence is given as TGTGCCAGCAGCTTAGCAGGAGGGGGCGACGCTGAAGCTTTCTTT. It translates as CASSLAGGGDAEAFF.